This T cell receptor beta chain was sequenced during a study of cytomegalovirus exposure and HLA in healthy donors. Using immunoSEQ multiplex PCR, the repertoire was profiled, and TCRdb retains in-frame clones only, with some absent. The table includes 160,000 or so clones, around nine tenths detected once. The CDR3 is 16 amino acids. CDR1 is SGHTA and CDR2 is FQGNSA in the germline V gene. Trimming shortened V by 3 bases and J by 1 base, and 15 bases separated the two germline ends. This rearrangement joins TRBV7-2 to TRBJ2-5; possible D gene TRBD2, 5 bases. The sample consisted of PBMCs. The origin of this receptor is a young woman in good health and CMV-seronegative. The DNA of the CDR3 is TGTGCCAGCAGCTTGAGGGCGTCCCCCACCCAAGAGACCCAGTACTTC. This encodes CASSLRASPTQETQYF.